Listed below are T cell receptor beta chains from one sample, sequenced in a study of cytomegalovirus exposure and HLA in healthy donors. Clones were sequenced by immunoSEQ multiplex PCR, and TCRdb holds only the in-frame ones, with some missing. The sample carries around 94,000 clones, roughly 80% recorded once. The sample consisted of PBMCs. The receptors shown here come from a man aged 35 to 55 in good health and CMV-seronegative. Each CDR3 is given with its conserved first and last residue. The D gene is left open where the match is weak. A clone size is listed for some rows: how often the clone was seen (once, few, many), or a class if it is expanded.

clone_size	cdr3_length	j_call	d_call	v_call	cdr3_aa	cdr3_nt
.	14	TRBJ1-2	TRBD1	TRBV11-2	CASSRADRGIGYTF	TGTGCCAGCAGCCGTGCGGACAGGGGGATTGGCTACACCTTC
.	12	TRBJ2-1	.	TRBV2	CATLEEQGFQFF	TGTGCCACCCTAGAAGAACAGGGATTTCAGTTCTTC
.	16	TRBJ1-1	.	TRBV18	CASSPRGGAVSTEAFF	TGTGCCAGCTCACCACGGGGGGGCGCCGTGTCCACTGAAGCTTTCTTT
.	13	TRBJ1-1	.	TRBV2	CASSTGLNTEAFF	TGTGCCAGCAGTACAGGACTGAACACTGAAGCTTTCTTT
.	14	TRBJ1-3	.	TRBV5-4	CASSANSAGNTIYF	TGTGCCAGCAGCGCAAACAGTGCTGGAAACACCATATATTTT
few	14	TRBJ1-2	TRBD1	TRBV10-2	CASRSGGAYYGYTF	TGCGCCAGCAGGTCAGGGGGCGCTTACTATGGCTACACCTTC
once	15	TRBJ2-1	TRBD2	TRBV4-1	CASSQDSPSGRGEFF	TGCGCCAGCAGCCAAGATTCCCCTAGCGGGAGGGGAGAGTTCTTC
few	16	TRBJ2-7	TRBD2	TRBV13	CASSRARSGELYEQYF	TGTGCCAGCAGCCGAGCTCGTAGCGGGGAATTATACGAGCAGTACTTC
.	15	TRBJ1-4	.	TRBV19	CASSMLQAGNEKLFF	TGTGCCAGTAGTATGTTGCAGGCTGGGAATGAAAAACTGTTTTTT
.	19	TRBJ1-4	TRBD1	TRBV9	CASSAWDSLHRGANEKLFF	TGTGCCAGCAGCGCCTGGGACAGCCTCCATCGCGGGGCTAATGAAAAACTGTTTTTT
.	17	TRBJ2-2	TRBD1	TRBV9	CASSTLSTGENTGELFF	TGTGCCAGCAGCACGTTATCGACAGGGGAAAACACCGGGGAGCTGTTTTTT
.	14	TRBJ2-6	.	TRBV6-5	CASRRSSGANVLTF	TGTGCCAGCAGGAGGAGCTCTGGGGCCAACGTCCTGACTTTC
.	16	TRBJ1-1	TRBD1	TRBV2	CASSEAGGRGPSEAFF	TGTGCCAGCAGTGAAGCGGGCGGGAGGGGGCCCAGTGAAGCTTTCTTT
.	16	TRBJ2-1	TRBD1	TRBV9	CASSPQTGGMSNEQFF	TGTGCCAGCAGCCCCCAAACAGGGGGCATGAGCAATGAGCAGTTCTTC
few	14	TRBJ1-6	TRBD1	TRBV27	CASSSTGYNSPLHF	TGTGCCAGCAGTTCGACAGGGTATAATTCACCCCTCCACTTT
.	16	TRBJ2-2	.	TRBV28	CASSHIRGGGTGELFF	TGTGCCAGCAGTCACATCAGAGGTGGAGGCACCGGGGAGCTGTTTTTT
.	15	TRBJ1-2	.	TRBV5-4	CASSLVSGRDYGYTF	TGTGCCAGCAGCTTGGTGTCAGGGAGGGACTATGGCTACACCTTC
.	14	TRBJ2-7	TRBD1	TRBV6-6	CASSLDRGSYEQYF	TGTGCCAGCAGTCTCGACAGGGGCTCCTACGAGCAGTACTTC
.	15	TRBJ1-3	.	TRBV6-5	CASRSAGRAGNTIYF	TGTGCCAGCAGATCTGCCGGCCGAGCGGGAAACACCATATATTTT
few	15	TRBJ1-2	.	TRBV6-8	CANTPKQGLDYGYTF	TGTGCCAACACCCCTAAACAGGGTTTAGACTATGGCTACACCTTC
.	13	TRBJ2-1	TRBD2	TRBV7-9	CSSSVLAGGEQFF	TGTTCCAGCAGCGTACTAGCGGGGGGTGAGCAGTTCTTC
.	14	TRBJ2-7	TRBD1	TRBV19	CASRRTGGPYEQYF	TGTGCCAGTAGACGGACAGGGGGGCCCTACGAGCAGTACTTC
.	20	TRBJ2-3	TRBD2	TRBV29-1	CSVPHSPPRTSGGEGDTQYF	TGCAGCGTTCCTCATTCCCCCCCCCGGACTAGCGGGGGGGAAGGAGATACGCAGTATTTT
.	14	TRBJ2-7	TRBD2	TRBV19	CASRRTSGVYEQYF	TGTGCCAGTAGAAGGACTAGCGGGGTCTACGAGCAGTACTTC